The present T cell receptor (beta chain) was sequenced within a study of radiation and T cells in renal cell carcinoma. Time point of the sample: blood 4 weeks post-SBRT, at nephrectomy. Indicated treatment: 15 Gy SBRT to primary tumor, nephrectomy 4 weeks later. Nephrectomy followed 15 Gy stereotactic body radiation by 4 weeks. V was pared by 1 base and J by 0 bases, with 0 bases between. Looked up from germline, CDR1 is SGHTA and CDR2 is FQGNSA. The CDR3 loop spans 12 amino acids. Profiling relied on immunoSEQ multiplex PCR, and the TCRdb table lists in-frame clones only, not all of them. The top ten hold about a sixth of the sample, which has about 150,000 clones, approximately 86% seen once.

This specimen was blood, taken from a patient whose treatment included radiotherapy and nephrectomy. The rearrangement joins TRBV7-2 to TRBJ1-1; D is uncertain. The sequence was obtained from a woman between 50 and 59 years old with renal cell carcinoma. The CDR3: CASSLVNTEAFF. The CDR3 DNA is TGTGCCAGCAGCTTAGTGAACACTGAAGCTTTCTTT.